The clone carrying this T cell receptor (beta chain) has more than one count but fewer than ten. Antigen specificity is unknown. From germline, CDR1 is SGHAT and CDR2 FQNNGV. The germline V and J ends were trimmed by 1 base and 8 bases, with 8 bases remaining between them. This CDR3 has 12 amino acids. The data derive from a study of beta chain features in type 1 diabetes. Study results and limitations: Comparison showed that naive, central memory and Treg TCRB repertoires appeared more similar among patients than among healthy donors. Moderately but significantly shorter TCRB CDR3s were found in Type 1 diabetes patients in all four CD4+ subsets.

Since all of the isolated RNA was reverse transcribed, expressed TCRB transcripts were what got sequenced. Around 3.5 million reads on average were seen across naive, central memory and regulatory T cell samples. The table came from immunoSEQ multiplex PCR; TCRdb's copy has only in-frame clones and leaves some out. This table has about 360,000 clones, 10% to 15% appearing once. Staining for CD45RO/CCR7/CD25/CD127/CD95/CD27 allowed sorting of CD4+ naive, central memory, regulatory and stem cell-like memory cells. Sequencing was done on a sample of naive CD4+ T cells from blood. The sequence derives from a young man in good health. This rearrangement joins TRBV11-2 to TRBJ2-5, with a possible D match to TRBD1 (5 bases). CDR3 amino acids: CASSLGRGTQYF. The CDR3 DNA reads TGTGCCAGCAGCTTAGGAAGGGGAACCCAGTACTTC.